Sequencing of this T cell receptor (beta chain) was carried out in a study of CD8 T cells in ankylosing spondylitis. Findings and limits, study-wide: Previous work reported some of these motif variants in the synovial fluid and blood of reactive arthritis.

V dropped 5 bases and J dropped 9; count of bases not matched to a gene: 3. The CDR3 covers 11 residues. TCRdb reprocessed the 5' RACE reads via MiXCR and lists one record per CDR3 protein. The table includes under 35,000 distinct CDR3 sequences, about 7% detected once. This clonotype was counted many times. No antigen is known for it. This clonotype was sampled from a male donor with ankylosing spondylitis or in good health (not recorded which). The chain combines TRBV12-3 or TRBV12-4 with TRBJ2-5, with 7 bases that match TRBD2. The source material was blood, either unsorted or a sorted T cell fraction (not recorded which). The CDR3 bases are TGTGCCAGCAGTCAACGGGAGGCCCAGTACTTC. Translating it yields CASSQREAQYF.